A single sample is the source of the 27 T cell receptor beta chains below, sequenced in a study of molecular identifiers for immune sequencing clone quantification. Each CDR3 protein is one row after TCRdb ran MiXCR on the PCR reads. Of approximately 630,000 distinct CDR3 sequences listed, 25% are singletons. Material: naive CD8+ T cells from blood, with Jurkat cell RNA spiked in. Subset given: FACS-sorted CD8+CD4-CCR7+CD45RA+ naive T cells. The source of these receptors is a human donor in good health. Some libraries in this study had Jurkat cell RNA spiked in.

With regard to this clonotype: A much larger clone differs from this one at a single base, so this may be a read error. V gene TRBV5-1 combines with J gene TRBJ1-4, with TRBD1 matching 8 bases. CDR1 is SGHRS, CDR2 YFSETQ, per germline. The CDR3 contains 14 residues. CDR3 bases: TGCACCAGCAGCCTGACAGGGGCTGGTGAAAAACTGTTTTTT. Its protein product is CTSSLTGAGEKLFF.

This clonotype appeared a few times. The gene calls are TRBV15 and TRBJ2-3; 7 positions match TRBD1. Germline V lookup: CDR1 LNHNV, CDR2 YYDKDF (reference sequence). This CDR3 contains 15 residues. The V gene end was trimmed by 1 base and the J gene end by 4 bases; junction bases not matched to a gene: 5. This CDR3 reads CATSRGQGSADTQYF. Written as DNA, the CDR3 is TGTGCCACCAGCAGAGGACAGGGTAGTGCAGATACGCAGTATTTT.

The table lists this clonotype with many counts. The chain uses TRBV5-1 and TRBJ2-1, with TRBD1 matching 8 bases. The CDR3 consists of 17 residues. Germline V gene sequence: CDR1 SGHRS, CDR2 YFSETQ. The V gene end was trimmed by 4 bases and the J gene end by 6 bases; junction bases not matched to a gene: 15. CDR3: CASSPLPTGEVGNEQFF. In DNA, the CDR3 is TGCGCCAGCAGCCCGTTACCGACAGGGGAGGTGGGCAATGAGCAGTTCTTC.

Ten or more counts support this clonotype. The J gene is TRBJ2-5, the V gene TRBV7-9, with D maybe TRBD2 (5 bases). The CDR3 length is 15 residues. Germline CDR1 is SEHNR and CDR2 is FQNEAQ (reference sequence). V lost 4 bases and J 1 base, leaving 13 bases between the germline ends. CDR3 in amino acids: CASSSYSGFQETQYF. DNA for the CDR3: TGTGCCAGCAGCTCCTACTCGGGATTCCAAGAGACCCAGTACTTC.

This clonotype was seen more than once but under ten times. This sequence joins TRBV4-1 and TRBJ2-7; 7 bases are a match to TRBD2. J gave up 7 bases and V 1 base, and 10 bases lay outside the gene matches. Germline V gene data show CDR1 as MGHRA and CDR2 as YSYEKL. The CDR3 is 15 residues long. The chain's CDR3 is CASSQVLGGTWEQYF. CDR3 DNA: TGCGCCAGCAGCCAAGTACTCGGGGGGACGTGGGAGCAGTACTTC.

This clonotype was detected many times. The V call is TRBV19, the J call TRBJ2-7, with D possibly matching TRBD1 (5 bases). V dropped 4 bases and J dropped 4 bases, with 8 bases sitting between them. The CDR3 loop spans 12 amino acids. Germline V CDR1 and CDR2: LNHDA, SQIVND (reference sequence). CDR3 amino acids: CASSKGVYEQYF. The CDR3 nucleotides read TGTGCCAGTAGTAAAGGGGTTTACGAGCAGTACTTC.

V usage is TRBV10-3 and J usage is TRBJ1-1; TRBD1 is a possible D gene (6 bases). V lost 4 bases to trimming and J lost 3 bases, with 21 bases between them. The CDR3 sequence is 17 residues long. Germline CDR1 ENHRY, CDR2 SYGVKD. The CDR3 nucleotides are TGTGCCATCAGTGGAGGGGACATTGGGGTGATGGACACTGAAGCTTTCTTT. Its protein is CAISGGDIGVMDTEAFF.

Concerning this clonotype: This likely comes from a read error, as the CDR3 has no conserved phenylalanine or tryptophan at its end. V gene TRBV4-1 combines with J gene TRBJ2-7; 7 bases line up with TRBD1. The CDR3 contains 14 residues. The V segment lost 5 bases and the J segment 3 bases; nucleotides outside the gene matches: 7. Germline CDR1 is MGHRA and CDR2 is YSYEKL. The CDR3 DNA reads as TGCGCCAGCAGCTACCGGGACAGCAACTACGAGCAGTACCTC. Its protein is CASSYRDSNYEQYL.

CDR3 in DNA: TGCGCCAGCAGCTTGGGGGTGACTAGGGTCACCGGGGAGCTGTTTTTT. Residues: CASSLGVTRVTGELFF. This chain joins TRBV5-1 and TRBJ2-2, with D perhaps matching TRBD2 (6 bases). The CDR3 totals 16 residues. The V and J ends lost 0 bases and 4 bases respectively, with 13 bases between them. Germline V gene lookup returns CDR1 SGHRS and CDR2 YFSETQ.

Concerning this clonotype itself: This may stem from a read error, because a much larger clone lies one nucleotide away. The chain joins TRBV4-3 to TRBJ1-5, with 9 positions matching TRBD1. CDR1 and CDR2 from the germline V gene are LGHNA and YSLEER. The V gene end was trimmed by 1 base and the J gene end by 3 bases; junction bases not matched to a gene: 4. This CDR3 has 16 residues. For the CDR3, the DNA is TGCGCCAGCAGCCAAGCAACAGGGGGCGTCAATCAGCCCCAGCATTTT. Amino acids: CASSQATGGVNQPQHF.

V usage is TRBV3-1 and J usage is TRBJ1-4; D gene uncertain. The CDR3 is 15 amino acids. CDR1 is LGHDT, CDR2 YNNKEL, per germline (reference sequence). V lost 2 bases to trimming and J lost 3 bases, with 10 bases between them. CDR3 protein: CASSQFGESNEKLFF. The DNA of the CDR3 is TGTGCCAGCAGCCAATTTGGGGAGTCTAATGAAAAACTGTTTTTT.

This clonotype occurred many times. The chain employs TRBV29-1 and TRBJ1-2, with 8 bases lining up with TRBD1. V shed 5 bases and J 6 bases; nucleotides not matched to a gene: 11. CDR3 length: 14 amino acids. Germline CDR1 and CDR2: SQVTM and ANQGSEA. The CDR3 reads CSVLIQGVRDGYTF. DNA of the CDR3: TGCAGCGTTCTCATACAGGGGGTCAGAGATGGCTACACCTTC. The full variable domain, in which reference TRBV29-1 and TRBJ1-2 provide the parts outside the CDR3, is SAVISQKPSRDICQRGTSLTIQCQVDSQVTMMFWYRQQPGQSLTLIATANQGSEATYESGFVIDKFPISRPNLTFSTLTVSNMSPEDSSIYLCSVLIQGVRDGYTFGSGTRLTVV.

This sequence joins TRBV7-9 and TRBJ2-1; D possibly corresponds to TRBD1 (5 bases). Trimming cost V 4 bases and J 5 bases, with 15 bases left between them. The CDR3 is made up of 15 amino acids. CDR1 SEHNR and CDR2 FQNEAQ come from the germline V gene (reference sequence). The CDR3 region is CASSSRILGDNEQFF. CDR3 DNA sequence: TGTGCCAGCAGCTCAAGAATCCTAGGGGACAATGAGCAGTTCTTC.

There are many counts of this clonotype. The rearrangement joins TRBV6-2 or TRBV6-3 to TRBJ1-5; D is undetermined. The V and J ends lost 6 bases and 3 bases respectively, with 12 bases between them. Per germline, CDR1 MNHEY and CDR2 SVGEGT. There are 14 residues in the CDR3. The CDR3 is CASSSNKFNQPQHF. The CDR3 nucleotides read TGTGCCAGCAGCAGTAACAAGTTCAATCAGCCCCAGCATTTT.

This clonotype was seen only a few times. This sequence joins TRBV19 and TRBJ2-2; weak D call: TRBD1 (5 bases). The CDR3 length is 15 residues. Germline lookup yields CDR1 LNHDA and CDR2 SQIVND (reference sequence). Between the trimmed V and J ends, which lost 3 bases and 3 bases, there was a span of 11 bases. The CDR3 here is CASSMGRWYTGELFF. CDR3 in DNA: TGTGCCAGTAGTATGGGGCGTTGGTACACCGGGGAGCTGTTTTTT. The entire variable domain, with the rest obtained from reference TRBV19 and TRBJ2-2, is as follows: DGGITQSPKYLFRKEGQNVTLSCEQNLNHDAMYWYRQDPGQGLRLIYYSQIVNDFQKGDIAEGYSVSREKKESFPLTVTSAQKNPTAFYLCASSMGRWYTGELFFGEGSRLTVL.

The chain is built from TRBV11-2 and TRBJ2-7, with D tentatively TRBD1 (6 bases). The V and J ends lost 6 bases and 5 bases respectively, with 17 bases between them. CDR1 is SGHAT and CDR2 is FQNNGV in the germline V gene. CDR3 size: 14 residues. The CDR3, as DNA: TGTGCCAGCAGGTACGAAACAGGGAACCACGAGCAGTACTTC. It yields the protein CASRYETGNHEQYF. Using reference TRBV11-2 and TRBJ2-7 for the parts outside the CDR3, the full variable domain is EAGVAQSPRYKIIEKRQSVAFWCNPISGHATLYWYQQILGQGPKLLIQFQNNGVVDDSQLPKDRFSAERLKGVDSTLKIQPAKLEDSAVYLCASRYETGNHEQYFGPGTRLTVT.

This clonotype was counted a single time. A read error is possible here, since a much larger clone lies one base away. The CDR3 DNA reads as TGTGCCAGCAGCTCAGGAGGAGACATCTATAATTCACCCCTCCACTTT. Translating it yields CASSSGGDIYNSPLHF. This rearrangement joins TRBV7-9 to TRBJ1-6; D remains ambiguous. V lost 4 bases and J 3 bases, leaving 13 bases between the germline ends. The CDR3 consists of 16 residues. Germline assignment: CDR1 SEHNR and CDR2 FQNEAQ (reference sequence).

In this sample, this clonotype turned up a few times. It may be a read error: a sequence one base away is much more abundant. The rearrangement joins TRBV27 to TRBJ2-3, with D unresolved. Trimming removed 3 bases at V and 6 bases at J, with 7 bases between. CDR1 and CDR2 from the germline V gene are MNHEY and SMNVEV (reference sequence). The CDR3 is 12 amino acids. In nucleotides, the CDR3 is TGTGCCAGCAGTTTTATCGGGGATACGCAGTATTTT. Translating it yields CASSFIGDTQYF.

This clonotype was observed a handful of times. The chain joins TRBV21-1 to TRBJ2-5; the table's D call, TRBD1, has no DNA check behind it. TRBV21-1 is marked as a pseudogene. The CDR3 consists of 13 residues. The CDR3 region has the DNA TGTGCCCGCTACTCACAGGCCGAAGAGACCCAGTACTTC. Translated: CARYSQAEETQYF.

This clonotype has ten or more counts. J is TRBJ2-7 and V is TRBV5-4; D is undetermined. Germline values: CDR1 SGHNT, CDR2 YYREEE (reference sequence). V dropped 2 bases and J dropped 6 bases, with 9 bases sitting between them. The CDR3 has 12 residues. This chain's CDR3 is CASSFDVREQYF. In DNA form, the CDR3 reads TGTGCCAGCAGCTTTGACGTCCGCGAGCAGTACTTC.

V gene TRBV11-2 combines with J gene TRBJ2-7; D is undetermined. Trimming pared 2 bases from V and 1 base from J, leaving 9 bases between. Germline CDR1 reads SGHAT; CDR2 reads FQNNGV. This CDR3 has 14 amino acids. In DNA, the CDR3 is TGTGCCAGCAGCTTATTGTACGGGTCCTACGAGCAGTACTTC. This translates into CASSLLYGSYEQYF.

In this sample, this clonotype turned up a few times. The chain combines TRBV6-6 with TRBJ1-2; TRBD1 is a possible D gene (6 bases). Germline loops: CDR1 MNHNY, CDR2 SVGAGI (reference sequence). This CDR3 region has 12 residues. Trimming pared 7 bases from V and 6 bases from J, leaving 12 bases between. The CDR3 nucleotides read TGTGCCAGCACCCAGGACAGAAATGGCTACACCTTC. Amino acid sequence: CASTQDRNGYTF.

The chain employs TRBV18 and TRBJ2-2; 7 bases line up with TRBD2. The germline gives CDR1 KGHSH, CDR2 LQKENI. Trimming at V came to 0 bases and at J to 5 bases, leaving 6 bases not matched to a gene. The CDR3 totals 16 residues. CDR3 DNA sequence: TGTGCCAGCTCACCACCGGCGGGGGAGATGACCGGGGAGCTGTTTTTT. It translates to CASSPPAGEMTGELFF.

With regard to this clonotype: A read error is likely, as this CDR3 ends without the conserved phenylalanine or tryptophan. V and J are TRBV14 and TRBJ2-7; possible D gene TRBD2, 6 bases. This CDR3 has 12 residues. CDR1 is SGHDN, CDR2 FVKESK, per germline. V shed 0 bases and J shed 7 bases, with 7 bases lying between them. The CDR3 nucleotides are TGTGCCAGCAGCCAAGAAGCGGGTGAGCAGTACTTA. Translated: CASSQEAGEQYL.

The chain combines TRBV27 with TRBJ2-3; D is ambiguous. The CDR3 runs 16 residues. Between the trimmed V and J ends, which lost 0 bases and 3 bases, there was a span of 13 bases. Germline-derived CDR1 and CDR2 are MNHEY and SMNVEV (reference sequence). The CDR3: CASSLSNAVWTDTQYF. The CDR3 DNA sequence: TGTGCCAGCAGTTTATCTAACGCTGTATGGACAGATACGCAGTATTTT.

This clonotype was seen ten or more times. The genes are TRBV9 and TRBJ1-1; the D is unclear. CDR3 length: 14 amino acids. CDR1 and CDR2 from the germline V gene are SGDLS and YYNGEE. Between the trimmed V and J ends, which lost 0 bases and 0 bases, there was a span of 6 bases. The CDR3: CASSVGDMNTEAFF. The CDR3 nucleotides read TGTGCCAGCAGCGTAGGGGATATGAACACTGAAGCTTTCTTT.

This clonotype was picked up a small number of times. The CDR3 DNA sequence: TGCAGTGCTAGACCCTGGGGGAGCCCCACACAAATCTATGGCTACACCTTC. Translation gives CSARPWGSPTQIYGYTF. V usage is TRBV20-1 and J usage is TRBJ1-2; a weak D match, TRBD1 (5 bases). The CDR3 has 17 residues. The germline gives CDR1 DFQATT, CDR2 SNEGSKA (reference sequence). V lost 2 bases to trimming and J lost 4 bases, with 23 bases between them.